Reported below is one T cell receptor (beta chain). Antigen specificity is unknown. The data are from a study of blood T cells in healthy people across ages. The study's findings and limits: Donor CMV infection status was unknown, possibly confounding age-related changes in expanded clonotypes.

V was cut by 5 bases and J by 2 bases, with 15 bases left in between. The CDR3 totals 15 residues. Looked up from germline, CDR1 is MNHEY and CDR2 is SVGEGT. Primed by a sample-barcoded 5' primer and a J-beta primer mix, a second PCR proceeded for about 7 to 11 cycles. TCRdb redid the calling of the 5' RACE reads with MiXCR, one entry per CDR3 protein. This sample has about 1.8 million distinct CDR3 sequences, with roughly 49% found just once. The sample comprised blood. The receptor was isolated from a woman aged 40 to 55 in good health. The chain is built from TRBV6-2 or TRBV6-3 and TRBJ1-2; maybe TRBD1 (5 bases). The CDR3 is CASSEGLTANYGYTF. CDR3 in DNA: TGTGCCAGCAGTGAGGGGTTGACGGCGAACTATGGCTACACCTTC.